These 26 T cell receptor beta chains came from one sample sequenced in a study of blood T cell repertoires in COVID-19. Assay: immunoSEQ multiplex PCR; the TCRdb copy retains only in-frame clones and omits some. The sample yields over 70,000 clones, roughly 76% seen once. The sequenced sample was peripheral blood. All receptors derive from a woman older than 75 with active or convalescent COVID-19.

The chain joins TRBV12-3 or TRBV12-4 to TRBJ2-1; 9 bases are shared with TRBD1. The V segment lost 6 bases and the J segment 15 bases; nucleotides outside the gene matches: 9. This CDR3 contains 12 residues. CDR3 protein: CASRWDRDNPFF. CDR3 in DNA: TGTGCCAGCAGGTGGGACAGGGATAACCCGTTCTTC.

The J gene is TRBJ2-1, the V gene TRBV3-1 (or the pseudogene TRBV3-2); a possible D gene is TRBD1 (5 bases). Trimming cost V 4 bases and J 6 bases, with 16 bases left between them. Germline V CDR1 and CDR2: LGHDT, YNNKEL (reference sequence). The CDR3 has 15 amino acids. CDR3 nucleotides: TGTGCCAGCAGCCCCCTAGGACACACATTCAATGAGCAGTTCTTC. Translation: CASSPLGHTFNEQFF.

The chain is built from TRBV9 and TRBJ1-5; D is uncertain. This CDR3 region has 15 residues. Germline assignment: CDR1 SGDLS and CDR2 YYNGEE. Trimming pared 2 bases from V and 0 bases from J, leaving 9 bases between. The CDR3 bases are TGTGCCAGCAGCGTTCGGCGGGATAGCAATCAGCCCCAGCATTTT. Amino acids: CASSVRRDSNQPQHF.

This clone has just one count. The chain combines TRBV19 with TRBJ1-6, with a weak D call TRBD1 (5 bases). Trimming shortened V by 5 bases and J by 7 bases, and 18 bases separated the two germline ends. Germline CDR1 reads LNHDA; CDR2 reads SQIVND (reference sequence). The CDR3 extends over 16 amino acids. For the CDR3, the DNA is TGTGCCAGTAGTGCGACCCCGACAGCGCGAAATTCACCCCTCCACTTT. It specifies CASSATPTARNSPLHF.

The chain carries TRBV6-1 and TRBJ1-5; D is undetermined. The CDR3 runs to 14 residues. V was pared by 8 bases and J by 7 bases, with 18 bases between. Germline CDR1 reads MNHNS; CDR2 reads SASEGT. The CDR3 loop is CASLPRGSDQPQHF. Here the CDR3 DNA reads TGTGCCAGCCTCCCCCGGGGTAGTGACCAGCCCCAGCATTTT.

The chain links TRBV7-8 to TRBJ1-4; 7 nucleotides line up with TRBD1. Germline V lookup: CDR1 SGHVS, CDR2 FQNEAQ. CDR3 length: 13 residues. The J segment lost 4 bases and the V segment lost 8 bases, leaving 4 bases of the junction unmatched. The CDR3 loop is CASGRQGNEKLFF. The CDR3 bases are TGTGCCAGCGGACGACAGGGTAATGAAAAACTGTTTTTT.

V and J are TRBV9 and TRBJ2-5; TRBD2 matches 11 bases. Trimming cost V 6 bases and J 1 base; bases outside gene matches: 5. Germline values: CDR1 SGDLS, CDR2 YYNGEE. The CDR3 covers 15 residues. CDR3 sequence: CASTSGTSGQETQYF. The DNA for the CDR3 is TGTGCCAGCACCTCCGGGACTAGCGGCCAAGAGACCCAGTACTTC.

The chain couples TRBV10-3 to TRBJ2-1; D is perhaps TRBD1 (6 bases). The CDR3 sequence is 15 residues long. The V end lost 2 bases, the J end lost 3 bases, and 11 bases lay between the germline ends. Germline V gene sequence: CDR1 ENHRY, CDR2 SYGVKD. The CDR3 spells CAISEPRGFYNEQFF. In DNA, the CDR3 is TGTGCCATCAGTGAGCCCAGGGGCTTCTACAATGAGCAGTTCTTC.

The chain links TRBV9 to TRBJ2-1; D may be TRBD1 (6 bases). The CDR3 consists of 16 residues. The germline CDR1 and CDR2 sequences are SGDLS and YYNGEE. The V end was cut by 3 bases, the J end by 0 bases, with 13 bases between. The CDR3 protein is CASSGRGTSSYNEQFF. CDR3 nucleotide sequence: TGTGCCAGCAGCGGCAGGGGCACGAGCTCCTACAATGAGCAGTTCTTC.

The chain combines TRBV6-5 with TRBJ1-2; D is unclear. Germline-derived CDR1 and CDR2 are MNHEY and SVGAGI. This CDR3 contains 12 residues. V shed 5 bases and J shed 3 bases, with 7 bases lying between them. CDR3 coding DNA: TGTGCCAGCAGTAACCCGGACTATGGCTACACCTTC. It encodes CASSNPDYGYTF.

This chain uses TRBV6-1 with TRBJ2-1, with 10 nucleotides matching TRBD1. The CDR3 loop spans 16 amino acids. Germline CDR1 is MNHNS and CDR2 is SASEGT. V lost 2 bases and J lost 7; bases outside the gene matches: 8. Here the CDR3 DNA reads TGTGCCAGCAGTGAACGGGACAGGGGCACTTGGAATGAGCAGTTCTTC. Translation: CASSERDRGTWNEQFF.

The rearrangement joins TRBV5-4 to TRBJ2-5; D possibly corresponds to TRBD1 (6 bases). The CDR3 is 14 amino acids. V lost 3 bases and J lost 3, with 12 bases in between. Germline lookup yields CDR1 SGHNT and CDR2 YYREEE (reference sequence). The CDR3 region is CASSSPGQKETQYF. The CDR3 DNA reads TGTGCCAGCAGCTCCCCCGGACAGAAAGAGACCCAGTACTTC.

The chain couples TRBV5-1 to TRBJ2-7; 8 nucleotides match TRBD2. The CDR3 consists of 16 residues. Unmatched junction bases numbered 7, after V lost 0 bases and J lost 2 bases. CDR1 and CDR2 (germline): SGHRS, YFSETQ. For the CDR3, the DNA is TGCGCCAGCAGCTTGGGCGGAGCGGGGGAACCCTACGAGCAGTACTTC. It specifies CASSLGGAGEPYEQYF.

This clone was counted only a few times. V is TRBV11-3 and J is TRBJ2-5; 7 bases are shared with TRBD1. V shed 5 bases and J 2 bases; nucleotides not matched to a gene: 2. This CDR3 is 13 amino acids long. CDR1 is SGHNT and CDR2 is YENEEA in the germline V gene. CDR3 protein: CASSLQGQETQYF. The CDR3 region has the DNA TGTGCCAGCAGCCTACAGGGGCAAGAGACCCAGTACTTC.

The chain links TRBV28 to TRBJ1-5; possible D gene TRBD1, 5 bases. Germline values: CDR1 MDHEN, CDR2 SYDVKM. CDR3 length: 13 residues. Trimming pared 6 bases from V and 4 bases from J, leaving 10 bases between. The CDR3 is CASRVNRNQPQHF. The CDR3 coding sequence is TGTGCCAGCAGAGTGAACAGGAATCAGCCCCAGCATTTT. Combining the CDR3 with reference TRBV28 and TRBJ1-5 gives the whole variable domain DVKVTQSSRYLVKRTGEKVFLECVQDMDHENMFWYRQDPGLGLRLIYFSYDVKMKEKGDIPEGYSVSREKKERFSLILESASTNQTSMYLCASRVNRNQPQHFGDGTRLSIL.

The sample holds a few counts of this clone. The chain is built from TRBV7-2 and TRBJ2-5; 8 bases match TRBD1. Germline loops: CDR1 SGHTA, CDR2 FQGNSA. This CDR3 region has 14 residues. Losses at the gene ends were 4 bases for V and 4 bases for J; bases not matched to a gene: 5. The CDR3 nucleotides read TGTGCCAGCAGCTCATGGACAGGGATAGAGACCCAGTACTTC. The encoded protein is CASSSWTGIETQYF.

This clone occurred a few times. This sequence joins TRBV5-4 and TRBJ1-6, with 8 bases that match TRBD1. Per germline, CDR1 SGHNT and CDR2 YYREEE (reference sequence). Trimming removed 4 bases from V and 6 bases from J; junction bases left unmatched: 15. CDR3 length: 18 residues. The CDR3 protein is CASSLDGLTGEGNSPLHF. The CDR3 DNA is TGTGCCAGCAGCCTTGATGGGCTGACAGGGGAGGGTAATTCACCCCTCCACTTT.

The chain is built from TRBV30 and TRBJ2-3, with TRBD1 matching 10 bases. This CDR3 has 15 residues. V dropped 5 bases and J dropped 3; count of bases not matched to a gene: 8. The germline V gene has CDR1 GTSNPN and CDR2 SVGIG (reference sequence). CDR3 in amino acids: CAWDGDRGGTDTQYF. CDR3 coding DNA: TGTGCCTGGGATGGGGACAGGGGCGGTACAGATACGCAGTATTTT.

V gene TRBV7-8 combines with J gene TRBJ1-5, with TRBD1 matching 8 bases. The germline CDR1 and CDR2 sequences are SGHVS and FQNEAQ. Trimming took 1 base from V and 5 from J; bases not matched to a gene: 4. This CDR3 contains 15 residues. The CDR3 DNA sequence: TGTGCCAGCAGCTTAGATGGGACAGGCCATCAGCCCCAGCATTTT. Its translation is CASSLDGTGHQPQHF.

The gene calls are TRBV19 and TRBJ1-1, with D perhaps matching TRBD1 (6 bases). The CDR3 sequence is 18 residues long. CDR1 LNHDA and CDR2 SQIVND come from the germline V gene (reference sequence). Trimming stripped 7 bases from V and 4 bases from J, with 28 bases between. The CDR3 coding sequence is TGTGCCAGTACCCCTTTGGCGGGGGGCAAAGTGGGTGGCACTGAAGCTTTCTTT. The encoded protein is CASTPLAGGKVGGTEAFF. The variable domain in full, completed from reference TRBV19 and TRBJ1-1, reads DGGITQSPKYLFRKEGQNVTLSCEQNLNHDAMYWYRQDPGQGLRLIYYSQIVNDFQKGDIAEGYSVSREKKESFPLTVTSAQKNPTAFYLCASTPLAGGKVGGTEAFFGQGTRLTVV.

The CDR3 nucleotides are TGCGCCAGCAGCAGGGCGGGTTTGGGGGGCTCCTACAATGAGCAGTTCTTC. Residues: CASSRAGLGGSYNEQFF. The rearrangement uses TRBV5-1 and TRBJ2-1; perhaps TRBD2 as D (6 bases). This CDR3 is built from 17 residues. CDR1 SGHRS and CDR2 YFSETQ come from the germline V gene. V lost 4 bases to trimming and J lost 0 bases, with 17 bases between them.

The CDR3 spells CASSIQGLNEQFF. Here the CDR3 DNA reads TGTGCCAGTAGTATTCAAGGACTTAATGAGCAGTTCTTC. V is TRBV19 and J is TRBJ2-1, with TRBD2 as a possible D gene (5 bases). Per the germline V gene, CDR1 is LNHDA and CDR2 is SQIVND (reference sequence). The CDR3 length is 13 residues. Trimming removed 3 bases at V and 7 bases at J, with 10 bases between.

The chain is built from TRBV28 and TRBJ2-3, with 9 nucleotides matching TRBD2. Germline V gives CDR1 MDHEN, CDR2 SYDVKM. Losses at the gene ends were 4 bases for V and 3 bases for J; bases not matched to a gene: 5. The CDR3 consists of 15 residues. Here the CDR3 reads CASSSRGGWTDTQYF. The CDR3 DNA is TGTGCCAGCAGTTCGCGGGGGGGCTGGACAGATACGCAGTATTTT. Full variable domain (missing parts from reference TRBV28 and TRBJ2-3): DVKVTQSSRYLVKRTGEKVFLECVQDMDHENMFWYRQDPGLGLRLIYFSYDVKMKEKGDIPEGYSVSREKKERFSLILESASTNQTSMYLCASSSRGGWTDTQYFGPGTRLTVL.

The chain recombines TRBV19 with TRBJ2-3, with 8 positions matching TRBD1. The CDR3 runs to 16 residues. Germline CDR1 LNHDA, CDR2 SQIVND (reference sequence). The trim removed 5 bases at V and 1 base at J, leaving 8 bases unmatched. This CDR3 reads CASSPGTGGGTDTQYF. CDR3 coding DNA: TGTGCCAGTAGTCCGGGAACAGGGGGTGGCACAGATACGCAGTATTTT.

J is TRBJ1-1 and V is TRBV6-6; D gene ambiguous. The V end was cut by 7 bases, the J end by 8 bases, with 17 bases between. The CDR3 loop spans 13 amino acids. Germline assignment: CDR1 MNHNY and CDR2 SVGAGI (reference sequence). In DNA, the CDR3 is TGTGCCAGCACCGTACAGACGAGAGGGGAAGCTTTCTTT. This sequence encodes CASTVQTRGEAFF.

This clone was seen a handful of times. The chain uses TRBV14 and TRBJ2-3; perhaps TRBD1 as D (6 bases). Trimming pared 1 base from V and 4 bases from J, leaving 9 bases between. In germline, CDR1 is SGHDN, CDR2 FVKESK. The CDR3 runs 14 residues. This CDR3 reads CASSQVDSPDTQYF. The CDR3 bases are TGTGCCAGCAGCCAAGTGGACAGTCCAGATACGCAGTATTTT.